The 2 T cell receptor beta chains presented below share a single source sample, sequenced in a study of cytomegalovirus exposure and HLA in healthy donors. Use of 60 Vbeta and 13 Jbeta primers characterized the PCR. Only in-frame clones appear in the TCRdb table, and some are missing; sequencing was by immunoSEQ multiplex PCR. The sample carries 80,000 to 130,000 clones, around 72% recorded once. Sequenced material: PBMCs. The receptors were sampled from a male donor in good health and CMV-seropositive.

The genes are TRBV5-1 and TRBJ2-2; 7 bases are a match to TRBD1. The CDR3 consists of 16 residues. Trimming cost V 2 bases and J 0 bases; bases outside gene matches: 4. Germline CDR1 reads SGHRS; CDR2 reads YFSETQ. The CDR3 is CASSLQGRTNTGELFF. For the CDR3, the DNA is TGCGCCAGCAGCTTACAGGGGCGAACGAACACCGGGGAGCTGTTTTTT.

This clone was counted between two and nine times. The rearrangement uses TRBV14 and TRBJ1-1; D unresolved. Germline-derived CDR1 and CDR2 are SGHDN and FVKESK. The CDR3 is 13 amino acids. Trimming stripped 4 bases from V and 6 bases from J, with 12 bases between. The DNA of the CDR3 is TGTGCCAGCAGCCGTTTCCAGGAATCTGAAGCTTTCTTT. As protein: CASSRFQESEAFF.